This T cell receptor (beta chain) appears in the sequencing data of a study of blood T cell repertoires in COVID-19 (TCRdb year 2020). For the study in its entirety: Samples covering the acute and convalescent phases of COVID-19 were provided by collaborators in the United States, Italy and Spain. The prospective study material was composed of cDNA or gDNA derived from T cells, B-cell-depleted T cells, or PBMCs. Deeply sampled blood TCRbeta repertoires from subjects exposed to, actively infected with, or recovered from COVID-19 were included in the dataset. A freely available public database, intended as a resource for researchers studying the immune response to SARS-CoV-2, is where the repertoires were released. Samples came from the ongoing ImmuneRACE study (first 160 participants) plus 1,254 subjects from 6 global collaborators. Nearly every sample came with metadata listing a de-identified subject ID, COVID-19 status, age in years and sex. Where available, HLA class I and class II types were taken from metadata supplied by the sample provider and were not determined by assay-based typing. General study outcomes and caveats: The quantity of clinical and demographic metadata differed by source and by participant and was supplied without curation.

Collaborating institutions collected whole blood in K2EDTA tubes following their own protocols. Collaborator samples were shipped for TCRbeta analysis as frozen whole blood, isolated PBMCs, or DNA extracted from either sample type. This clone is a singleton in its sample. Its specific antigen is unknown. Per-base qualities were not stored, and no clone one base away is much larger. TCRbeta CDR3 regions were amplified from genomic DNA by means of the immunoSEQ Assay, a bias-controlled multiplex PCR. As for the authors' bioinformatics: Nucleated cell counts per sample were estimated from amplification of reference gene primers within the assay. To quantify the absolute abundance of each unique TCRbeta CDR3 rearrangement, sequence reads were collapsed and filtered. For each sample, productive Simpson clonality was calculated as the square root of Simpson's diversity index over productive rearrangements. The source is immuneACCESS, and TCRdb retained only in-frame sequences with V and J called. Part of the clones is not carried over; for the studies checked, unresolved V genes explain less than half of this, and the remainder is unexplained. Clonal size and the V and J genes are those of that table, whereas D and trimming came from the DNA. The sample yields 380,000 or so clones; 70% to 90% were counted once. The top ten constitute 1% to 1.5% of the sample.

The CDR3 measures 12 amino acids from cysteine to phenylalanine. This entry keeps only the CDR3 DNA: 36 bases, framed from base 1. From a lookup of the germline V gene, CDR1 and CDR2 are MDHEN and SYDVKM. V and J lose 6 bases and 1 base, and a span of 6 bases separates them. Specimen: peripheral blood. The receptor was isolated from a man aged 40-49 years with acute or convalescent COVID-19. The sequence is built from TRBV28 and TRBJ1-1, with the identity of the D gene unclear. The DNA is TGTGCCAGCAGCCCAGGGAACACTGAAGCTTTCTTT. This yields the protein CASSPGNTEAFF. Joined to the reference TRBV28 and TRBJ1-1 proteins, this CDR3 gives the full variable domain: DVKVTQSSRYLVKRTGEKVFLECVQDMDHENMFWYRQDPGLGLRLIYFSYDVKMKEKGDIPEGYSVSREKKERFSLILESASTNQTSMYLCASSPGNTEAFFGQGTRLTVV.